A selection of T cell receptor beta chains follows, all from one sample in a study of blood T cell repertoires in COVID-19. Profiling relied on immunoSEQ multiplex PCR, and the TCRdb table lists in-frame clones only, not all of them. This table holds 130,000 or so clones, roughly four fifths found once. The specimen was peripheral blood. The receptors originated from a woman aged 60-75 years with acute or convalescent COVID-19. The CDR3 runs from the conserved cysteine through the conserved F or W. Fields, in order: D gene, J gene, clone size, V gene, CDR3 protein, CDR3 DNA. The D gene is left open where the match is weak. Not all rows give a size; the values are once, few, many and, for expanded clones, a class.

TRBD2,TRBJ2-1,NA,TRBV5-4,CASSLASGGTYNEQFF,TGTGCCAGCAGCTTGGCGAGCGGGGGGACTTACAATGAGCAGTTCTTC
TRBD2,TRBJ2-1,few,TRBV18,CASSPGTQAGGNEQFF,TGTGCCAGCTCACCCGGTACCCAGGCGGGGGGTAATGAGCAGTTCTTC
NA,TRBJ2-4,once,TRBV5-1,CASSLGDITQAKNIQYF,TGCGCCAGCAGCTTAGGGGACATTACTCAAGCCAAAAACATTCAGTACTTC
NA,TRBJ2-7,NA,TRBV18,CASSIGGTDSYEQYF,TGTGCCAGCTCAATAGGAGGGACGGATTCCTACGAGCAGTACTTC
NA,TRBJ1-5,NA,TRBV23-1,CASETRDQPQHF,TGCGCCAGTGAGACTCGGGATCAGCCCCAGCATTTT
NA,TRBJ1-5,NA,TRBV2,CASRRGGQPQHF,TGTGCCAGCAGACGGGGGGGGCAGCCCCAGCATTTT
TRBD1,TRBJ1-2,NA,TRBV19,CASSAGGAGAAYGYTF,TGTGCCAGTAGTGCAGGGGGCGCAGGGGCAGCCTATGGCTACACCTTC
NA,TRBJ1-2,NA,TRBV19,CASSHRGYTF,TGTGCCAGTAGCCACCGGGGCTACACCTTC
NA,TRBJ1-5,NA,TRBV29-1,CSVREGNQPQHF,TGCAGTGTCAGGGAAGGCAATCAGCCCCAGCATTTT
NA,TRBJ1-2,NA,TRBV4-2,CASSQRDYGYTF,TGTGCCAGCAGCCAACGCGACTATGGCTACACCTTC